The entry that follows covers one T cell receptor beta chain sequence. Its antigen is not identified. This CDR3 is 12 amino acids long. Germline values: CDR1 SGHRS, CDR2 YFSETQ. The V gene lost 7 bases and the J gene lost 8 bases, with 13 bases spanning the gap. A single record per CDR3 protein comes from TCRdb applying MiXCR to the 5' RACE reads. Of about 120,000 distinct CDR3 sequences in the sample, 9% to 15% are singletons; the top ten hold 16%. These data originate in a study of spatial heterogeneity in lung cancer. About the research overall: More beta-chain than alpha-chain sequences were consistently detected. Overall study findings and caveats: Blood showed ubiquitous tumor TCRs more often at resection than at routine follow-up.

Indicated time point: blood at routine non-recurrence follow-up after resection. Researchers sequenced whole RNA taken from tumor, nontumor lung or frozen PBMC without sorting. The source of this sequence is a male donor with early-stage non-small cell lung cancer. Sequenced material: PBMCs, taken at follow-up. The gene calls are TRBV5-1 and TRBJ2-1; either TRBD1 or TRBD2 may supply D (5 bases each). CDR3 region: CASAQGADEQFF. The CDR3 nucleotides are TGCGCCAGCGCCCAGGGAGCCGATGAGCAGTTCTTC.